One and the same sample provided the 27 T cell receptor beta chains below, sequenced in a study of blood T cell repertoires in COVID-19. Using immunoSEQ multiplex PCR, the repertoire was profiled, and TCRdb retains in-frame clones only, with some absent. The sample shows just under 150,000 clones, around 87% of them seen only once. Sequencing used peripheral blood. The receptors shown here come from a woman aged 45-65 years with active or convalescent COVID-19.

The gene calls are TRBV12-3 or TRBV12-4 and TRBJ1-1; the D is unclear. The CDR3 length is 12 residues. The V gene lost 1 base and the J gene lost 8 bases, with 8 bases spanning the gap. The CDR3 loop is CASSLGTPEAFF. The CDR3 DNA is TGTGCCAGCAGTTTAGGAACACCCGAAGCTTTCTTT.

The sample holds a few counts of this clone. In the same sample, other DNA sequences code for this CDR3. The rearrangement links TRBV27 to TRBJ1-2; 7 bases fit TRBD1. There are 14 residues in the CDR3. The germline CDR1 and CDR2 sequences are MNHEY and SMNVEV (reference sequence). V lost 4 bases and J lost 2; bases outside the gene matches: 4. CDR3 loop: CASSSSTGNYGYTF. The CDR3 coding sequence is TGTGCCAGCAGTTCCTCGACAGGGAACTATGGCTACACCTTC.

The chain joins TRBV11-2 to TRBJ2-3; no firm D call. This CDR3 comprises 15 residues. CDR1 SGHAT and CDR2 FQNNGV come from the germline V gene. The germline V and J ends were trimmed by 2 bases and 3 bases, with 12 bases remaining between them. The CDR3 loop reads CASSLQLMATDTQYF. The CDR3 bases are TGTGCCAGCAGCTTACAGTTAATGGCAACAGATACGCAGTATTTT.

The chain carries TRBV28 and TRBJ1-2; 7 nucleotides align to TRBD1. Losses at the gene ends were 1 base for V and 7 bases for J; bases not matched to a gene: 9. CDR3 length: 15 amino acids. Germline CDR1 is MDHEN and CDR2 is SYDVKM. The CDR3 DNA reads as TGTGCCAGCAGTTTATTCAGTCGAGGGGGCCGTGGCTACACCTTC. As protein: CASSLFSRGGRGYTF.

This chain uses TRBV9 with TRBJ2-7, with D possibly matching TRBD1 (6 bases). The CDR3 sequence is 15 residues long. The V gene lost 2 bases and the J gene lost 2 bases, with 14 bases spanning the gap. Germline loops: CDR1 SGDLS, CDR2 YYNGEE. The CDR3 reads CASSVGLWDTYEQYF. CDR3 coding DNA: TGTGCCAGCAGCGTGGGGCTCTGGGACACCTACGAGCAGTACTTC.

This rearrangement joins TRBV5-4 to TRBJ1-6; no firm D call. CDR3 length: 15 amino acids. CDR1 is SGHNT and CDR2 is YYREEE in the germline V gene (reference sequence). Trimming removed 4 bases from V and 10 bases from J, with 18 bases in between. CDR3: CASSSNLQARSPLHF. The DNA for the CDR3 is TGTGCCAGCAGCAGTAATCTGCAGGCAAGGTCACCCCTCCACTTT.

This sequence joins TRBV5-6 and TRBJ1-4; TRBD1 aligns across 8 bases. The CDR3 loop spans 14 amino acids. J gave up 5 bases and V 5 bases, and 5 bases lay outside the gene matches. Germline assignment: CDR1 SGHDT and CDR2 YYEEEE. In DNA, the CDR3 is TGTGCCAGCAGTGGGGACAGGATAAATGAAAAACTGTTTTTT. Translated, it gives CASSGDRINEKLFF. Filled out from reference TRBV5-6 and TRBJ1-4, the complete variable domain reads DAGVTQSPTHLIKTRGQQVTLRCSPKSGHDTVSWYQQALGQGPQFIFQYYEEEERQRGNFPDRFSGHQFPNYSSELNVNALLLGDSALYLCASSGDRINEKLFFGSGTQLSVL.

This clone appeared a single time. The chain couples TRBV9 to TRBJ2-7; weak D call: TRBD2 (6 bases). Germline CDR1 SGDLS, CDR2 YYNGEE. Trimming took 0 bases from V and 5 from J, leaving 9 bases between them. The CDR3 covers 13 residues. The CDR3 sequence is CASSVGGTDEQYF. CDR3 sequence (DNA): TGTGCCAGCAGCGTAGGGGGGACTGACGAGCAGTACTTC.

The gene calls are TRBV3-1 (or the pseudogene TRBV3-2) and TRBJ1-1; D is perhaps TRBD1 (6 bases). Germline-derived CDR1 and CDR2 are LGHDT and YNNKEL (reference sequence). There are 14 residues in the CDR3. Trimming left V 2 bases short and J 1 base short, with 8 bases between. The CDR3 sequence: CASSQQQGNTEAFF. CDR3 DNA sequence: TGTGCCAGCAGCCAACAACAGGGGAACACTGAAGCTTTCTTT.

The chain couples TRBV6-6 to TRBJ1-5; no clear D gene. CDR1 MNHNY and CDR2 SVGAGI come from the germline V gene (reference sequence). V was clipped by 6 bases and J by 0 bases, with 12 bases between them. The CDR3 is 15 amino acids. The CDR3 sequence: CASSRLSASNQPQHF. DNA for the CDR3: TGTGCCAGCAGCCGTCTTAGTGCTAGCAATCAGCCCCAGCATTTT.

The chain is built from TRBV5-1 and TRBJ1-6, with a possible D match to TRBD1 (5 bases). This CDR3 has 18 amino acids. V lost 0 bases and J lost 0, with 13 bases in between. Germline CDR1 reads SGHRS; CDR2 reads YFSETQ. This chain's CDR3 is CASSLAQTASSYNSPLHF. As DNA, the CDR3 is TGCGCCAGCAGCTTGGCGCAGACAGCGAGCTCCTATAATTCACCCCTCCACTTT. Complete variable domain (other parts from reference TRBV5-1 and TRBJ1-6): KAGVTQTPRYLIKTRGQQVTLSCSPISGHRSVSWYQQTPGQGLQFLFEYFSETQRNKGNFPGRFSGRQFSNSRSEMNVSTLELGDSALYLCASSLAQTASSYNSPLHFGNGTRLTVT.

This clone occurred a few times. Other DNA sequences within the sample encode an identical CDR3. V usage is TRBV18 and J usage is TRBJ2-7; 8 bases agree with TRBD1. Germline V lookup: CDR1 KGHSH, CDR2 LQKENI. The ends lost 3 bases at V and 0 bases at J; junction bases unmatched: 1. The CDR3 covers 14 residues. CDR3 nucleotides: TGTGCCAGCTCACCCGGGACAGGCTCCTACGAGCAGTACTTC. It is translated as CASSPGTGSYEQYF.

Points on this clone: Other DNA sequences in this specimen translate into the identical CDR3. The chain employs TRBV6-2 or TRBV6-3 and TRBJ2-5; 7 bases align to TRBD2. Germline-derived CDR1 and CDR2 are MNHEY and SVGEGT. The junction had 13 bases not matched to a gene; V was cut back by 6 bases and J by 6 bases. The CDR3 spans 15 residues. CDR3 nucleotide sequence: TGTGCCAGCAGCAACTGGGGCGGGGGAGGGCAGACCCAGTACTTC. This sequence encodes CASSNWGGGGQTQYF.

This chain connects TRBV28 to TRBJ2-1; 10 bases fit TRBD1. Germline values: CDR1 MDHEN, CDR2 SYDVKM. The CDR3 spans 15 residues. Germline trimming cut 8 bases from V and 8 bases from J; bases unmatched to any gene: 12. The CDR3 region has the DNA TGTGCCAGCGGACCAGCGGGACAGGGGAGCGATGAGCAGTTCTTC. It specifies CASGPAGQGSDEQFF.

The rearrangement links TRBV30 to TRBJ2-7; TRBD1 agrees at 7 bases. Per germline, CDR1 GTSNPN and CDR2 SVGIG (reference sequence). CDR3 length: 13 residues. Germline trimming cut 2 bases from V and 2 bases from J; bases unmatched to any gene: 3. The CDR3: CAWSTGATYEQYF. Here the CDR3 DNA reads TGTGCCTGGAGTACAGGGGCTACCTACGAGCAGTACTTC.

The genes are TRBV3-1 (or the pseudogene TRBV3-2) and TRBJ1-3; no reliable D call. Trimming cost V 3 bases and J 0 bases, with 6 bases left between them. The CDR3 runs to 14 residues. CDR1 and CDR2 from the germline V gene are LGHDT and YNNKEL (reference sequence). This chain's CDR3 is CASSHVYSGNTIYF. DNA of the CDR3: TGTGCCAGCAGCCACGTCTACTCTGGAAACACCATATATTTT.

CDR3: CSLADAMGTEAFF. In nucleotides, the CDR3 is TGCAGCTTAGCGGACGCTATGGGCACTGAAGCTTTCTTT. This rearrangement joins TRBV29-1 to TRBJ1-1; no definite D call. CDR3 length equals 13 residues. Germline assignment: CDR1 SQVTM and CDR2 ANQGSEA. The germline V and J ends were trimmed by 8 bases and 4 bases, with 17 bases remaining between them.

The chain links TRBV29-1 to TRBJ1-1; 8 bases line up with TRBD1. This CDR3 spans 16 amino acids. Germline-derived CDR1 and CDR2 are SQVTM and ANQGSEA. The trim removed 3 bases at V and 6 bases at J, leaving 15 bases unmatched. The CDR3 DNA sequence: TGCAGCGTTGATAACCGGGACAGGACTAACTACCCTGAAGCTTTCTTT. Translation: CSVDNRDRTNYPEAFF.

The chain recombines TRBV4-1 with TRBJ1-5, with D unresolved. The length of the CDR3 is 16 residues. Germline V gene data show CDR1 as MGHRA and CDR2 as YSYEKL. Trimming cost V 9 bases and J 0 bases, with 18 bases left between them. CDR3 sequence reads: CASRLRGTYSNQPQHF. DNA of the CDR3: TGCGCCAGTCGTCTGCGGGGAACCTATAGCAATCAGCCCCAGCATTTT.

A single count supports this clone. The chain uses TRBV27 and TRBJ1-2; 9 nucleotides line up with TRBD1. Germline loops: CDR1 MNHEY, CDR2 SMNVEV (reference sequence). J was trimmed by 6 bases and V by 3 bases; bases with no gene match: 5. The CDR3 length is 14 residues. The CDR3, as DNA: TGTGCCAGCAGTTTTTGGGGACAGGGTGATGGCTACACCTTC. This translates into CASSFWGQGDGYTF.

The chain uses TRBV7-2 and TRBJ2-5; 8 positions agree with TRBD2. The CDR3 is 14 residues long. V lost 7 bases and J lost 3; bases outside the gene matches: 7. Germline V lookup: CDR1 SGHTA, CDR2 FQGNSA. The CDR3 DNA is TGTGCCAGCATACCACCGGGACTAGAAGAGACCCAGTACTTC. It encodes CASIPPGLEETQYF. Drawing the rest from reference TRBV7-2 and TRBJ2-5, the complete variable domain is GAGVSQSPSNKVTEKGKDVELRCDPISGHTALYWYRQSLGQGLEFLIYFQGNSAPDKSGLPSDRFSAERTGGSVSTLTIQRTQQEDSAVYLCASIPPGLEETQYFGPGTRLLVL.

This clone turned up a few times. The chain combines TRBV16 with TRBJ1-6; D unclear. V was clipped by 0 bases and J by 9 bases, with 12 bases between them. There are 15 residues in the CDR3. Germline loops: CDR1 KGHSY, CDR2 FQNENV. CDR3 coding DNA: TGTGCCAGCAGCCAATCCGCAGGAGGAGGTTCACCCCTCCACTTT. Amino acids: CASSQSAGGGSPLHF.

V gene TRBV5-6 combines with J gene TRBJ1-2; tentatively, D is TRBD1 (5 bases). Germline V gene lookup returns CDR1 SGHDT and CDR2 YYEEEE. CDR3 size: 17 residues. The ends were cut back, 1 base at V and 1 base at J, with 17 bases in the middle. The CDR3 here is CASSLYGGGHFNYGYTF. The CDR3 coding sequence is TGTGCCAGCAGCTTGTACGGGGGAGGACACTTTAACTATGGCTACACCTTC.

V usage is TRBV9 and J usage is TRBJ2-6; D is undetermined. Germline V gene data show CDR1 as SGDLS and CDR2 as YYNGEE. Trimming left V 0 bases short and J 0 bases short, with 4 bases between. There are 15 residues in the CDR3. CDR3 DNA: TGTGCCAGCAGCGTAGAGAGCTCTGGGGCCAACGTCCTGACTTTC. Encoded protein: CASSVESSGANVLTF.

The CDR3: CASSSSGTDHNEQFF. CDR3 bases: TGTGCCAGCAGCTCATCCGGGACAGATCACAATGAGCAGTTCTTC. The chain recombines TRBV6-2 or TRBV6-3 with TRBJ2-1, with 7 bases that match TRBD1. This CDR3 is built from 15 residues. Losses at the gene ends were 6 bases for V and 5 bases for J; bases not matched to a gene: 10. Looked up from germline, CDR1 is MNHEY and CDR2 is SVGEGT.

This rearrangement joins TRBV5-1 to TRBJ2-1; TRBD1 might be the D (6 bases). Looked up from germline, CDR1 is SGHRS and CDR2 is YFSETQ. The CDR3 covers 14 residues. Trimming cost V 0 bases and J 8 bases, with 12 bases left between them. CDR3 nucleotides: TGCGCCAGCAGCTTGGCCTCACAGGGTGATGAGCAGTTCTTC. Its translation is CASSLASQGDEQFF.

This clone was observed a few times. V gene TRBV18 combines with J gene TRBJ2-7, with D perhaps matching TRBD1 (5 bases). Trimming stripped 6 bases from V and 1 base from J, with 19 bases between. This CDR3 region has 16 residues. Germline CDR1 reads KGHSH; CDR2 reads LQKENI. The CDR3 sequence is CASSFDSPLRSYEQYF. The DNA for the CDR3 is TGTGCCAGCTCTTTCGACAGCCCCCTCCGGTCCTACGAGCAGTACTTC.